These 22 T cell receptor beta chains share one sample of origin, sequenced in a study of cytomegalovirus exposure and HLA in healthy donors. The PCR used 60 Vbeta and 13 Jbeta primers. The repertoire was sequenced with immunoSEQ multiplex PCR; TCRdb's copy has only in-frame clones and lacks some. The sample shows under 200,000 clones, roughly 80% of them seen only once. Sequencing was done on a sample of PBMCs. The receptors stem from a male donor in good health and CMV-seropositive.

V is TRBV5-8 and J is TRBJ1-1; TRBD1 matches at 8 bases. The CDR3 runs to 16 residues. Germline loops: CDR1 SGHTS, CDR2 YDEGEE. V trimming: 4 bases; J trimming: 5 bases; junction bases outside the gene matches: 13. The CDR3 region is CASSIRQGQILTEAFF. DNA of the CDR3: TGTGCCAGCAGCATCCGACAGGGGCAAATTTTGACTGAAGCTTTCTTT.

This rearrangement joins TRBV4-1 to TRBJ1-2; 7 bases agree with TRBD1. From germline, CDR1 is MGHRA and CDR2 YSYEKL. This CDR3 comprises 17 residues. Trimming took 1 base from V and 5 from J; bases not matched to a gene: 13. In nucleotides, the CDR3 is TGCGCCAGCAGCCAAGCAGCAGGGGGAGTGAGTGAATATGGCTACACCTTC. Translating it yields CASSQAAGGVSEYGYTF.

The V call is TRBV28, the J call TRBJ2-2; D gene ambiguous. The germline gives CDR1 MDHEN, CDR2 SYDVKM. CDR3 size: 13 residues. V was trimmed by 6 bases and J by 5 bases, leaving 10 bases between them. This CDR3 is CASRPSGTGELFF. The CDR3 DNA reads as TGTGCCAGCAGGCCTTCCGGGACCGGGGAGCTGTTTTTT.

The V and J genes are TRBV6-5 and TRBJ2-7; TRBD2 is a possible D gene (5 bases). Germline V gene sequence: CDR1 MNHEY, CDR2 SVGAGI. V was clipped by 6 bases and J by 0 bases, with 12 bases between them. This CDR3 has 14 residues. CDR3 DNA: TGTGCCAGCAGGGGCGAGGGCGTCTCCTACGAGCAGTACTTC. Encoded protein: CASRGEGVSYEQYF.

Details on this clone: Germline is not matched at one junction end, which may reflect a read error. The genes are TRBV7-3 and TRBJ1-6; D unresolved. The CDR3 sequence is 18 residues long. The V gene's germline CDR1 is SGHTA and CDR2 FQGTGA. CDR3 residues: CSSSLKDRGSSYNSPLHF. The CDR3 DNA follows: TGTTCCAGCAGCTTAAAGGATCGGGGAAGCTCCTATAATTCACCCCTCCACTTT. The complete variable domain, with remaining parts taken from reference TRBV7-3 and TRBJ1-6, reads GAGVSQTPSNKVTEKGKYVELRCDPISGHTALYWYRQSLGQGPEFLIYFQGTGAADDSGLPNDRFFAVRPEGSVSTLKIQRTERGDSAVYLCSSSLKDRGSSYNSPLHFGNGTRLTVT.

J is TRBJ1-3 and V is TRBV30, with 7 nucleotides matching TRBD1. CDR3 length: 13 residues. Germline trimming cut 5 bases from V and 3 bases from J; bases unmatched to any gene: 4. Germline CDR1 is GTSNPN and CDR2 is SVGIG (reference sequence). This CDR3 reads CAWETGFGNTIYF. CDR3 nucleotides: TGTGCCTGGGAGACAGGGTTTGGAAACACCATATATTTT.

The table lists this clone with a count of one. The chain uses TRBV11-2 and TRBJ2-7; 7 nucleotides align to TRBD2. V shed 3 bases and J 4 bases; nucleotides not matched to a gene: 3. The germline CDR1 and CDR2 sequences are SGHAT and FQNNGV. CDR3 length: 13 amino acids. In DNA form, the CDR3 reads TGTGCCAGCAGCTTGGGACTACGTTACGAGCAGTACTTC. Protein sequence: CASSLGLRYEQYF.

This clone was seen only once. This sequence joins TRBV29-1 and TRBJ2-7, with TRBD1 matching over 12 bases. Germline V gene lookup returns CDR1 SQVTM and CDR2 ANQGSEA. Germline trimming cut 6 bases from V and 5 bases from J; bases unmatched to any gene: 8. The CDR3 sequence is 14 residues long. CDR3 DNA: TGCAGCGTAGCACCGGGACAGGGGGCCAACGAGCAGTACTTC. It codes for CSVAPGQGANEQYF.

This clone was picked up a small number of times. The chain uses TRBV7-9 and TRBJ2-7; D unresolved. Germline V lookup: CDR1 SEHNR, CDR2 FQNEAQ (reference sequence). Trimming took 5 bases from V and 0 from J, leaving 11 bases between them. The CDR3 totals 14 residues. The DNA for the CDR3 is TGTGCCAGCAGCCCCCAGCGATCCTCCTACGAGCAGTACTTC. This translates into CASSPQRSSYEQYF.

V usage is TRBV7-9 and J usage is TRBJ1-5; a weak D match, TRBD1 (5 bases). Germline CDR1 and CDR2: SEHNR and FQNEAQ (reference sequence). The CDR3 sequence is 15 residues long. V dropped 5 bases and J dropped 1 base, with 12 bases sitting between them. The CDR3 spells CASSKGVASNQPQHF. CDR3 nucleotides: TGTGCCAGCAGCAAAGGGGTGGCAAGCAATCAGCCCCAGCATTTT.

The chain carries TRBV15 and TRBJ2-4; D unresolved. V lost 1 base to trimming and J lost 1 base, with 8 bases between them. Per germline, CDR1 LNHNV and CDR2 YYDKDF (reference sequence). This CDR3 spans 15 amino acids. The CDR3 protein is CATSRGEAAKNIQYF. The CDR3 region has the DNA TGTGCCACCAGCAGAGGTGAAGCGGCCAAAAACATTCAGTACTTC.

This rearrangement joins TRBV12-5 to TRBJ2-5; a possible D gene is TRBD1 (5 bases). Trimming took 2 bases from V and 5 from J, leaving 15 bases between them. This CDR3 is 15 amino acids long. CDR1 and CDR2 (germline): LGHNT, FRNRAP. CDR3 nucleotide sequence: TGTGCTAGTGGTTTGTCACGAACAGGAACCGAGACCCAGTACTTC. As protein: CASGLSRTGTETQYF.

The J gene is TRBJ1-1, the V gene TRBV2, with no clear D. Trimming stripped 2 bases from V and 8 bases from J, with 12 bases between. CDR1 SNHLY and CDR2 FYNNEI come from the germline V gene. The CDR3 has 13 residues. For the CDR3, the DNA is TGTGCCAGCAGTGAACGAGGGAATGGGGAAGCTTTCTTT. Translated, it gives CASSERGNGEAFF.

This clone was observed a few times. The chain recombines TRBV6-1 with TRBJ2-7; 7 nucleotides line up with TRBD1. V was pared by 4 bases and J by 3 bases, with 12 bases of the junction left unmatched. Germline CDR1 is MNHNS and CDR2 is SASEGT. This CDR3 contains 16 residues. CDR3 residues: CASSAYGTGTDYEQYF. CDR3 bases: TGTGCCAGCAGTGCATACGGCACCGGGACAGACTACGAGCAGTACTTC.

This clone was seen a few times. J is TRBJ1-1 and V is TRBV5-1; a possible D gene is TRBD1 (5 bases). The length of the CDR3 is 14 residues. The V end lost 4 bases, the J end lost 1 base, and 11 bases lay between the germline ends. Looked up from germline, CDR1 is SGHRS and CDR2 is YFSETQ. The CDR3 sequence is CASSPGPANTEAFF. CDR3 in DNA: TGCGCCAGCAGCCCAGGGCCCGCGAACACTGAAGCTTTCTTT.

This clone was observed a handful of times. The chain has TRBV13 and TRBJ2-7, with TRBD1 identical over 8 bases. Germline CDR1 is PRHDT and CDR2 is FYEKMQ (reference sequence). The CDR3 runs to 14 residues. The J segment lost 6 bases and the V segment lost 0 bases, leaving 4 bases of the junction unmatched. The CDR3 sequence is CASSLGQGAPEQYF. CDR3 sequence (DNA): TGTGCCAGCAGCTTAGGGCAGGGGGCGCCCGAGCAGTACTTC.

The CDR3: CASSRGTGNSGNTIYF. CDR3 nucleotide sequence: TGTGCCAGTAGTAGAGGGACAGGGAACTCTGGAAACACCATATATTTT. The chain joins TRBV19 to TRBJ1-3; 9 nucleotides line up with TRBD1. The V gene end was trimmed by 4 bases and the J gene end by 0 bases; junction bases not matched to a gene: 4. This CDR3 contains 16 residues. CDR1 LNHDA and CDR2 SQIVND come from the germline V gene (reference sequence). The complete variable domain, with remaining parts taken from reference TRBV19 and TRBJ1-3, reads DGGITQSPKYLFRKEGQNVTLSCEQNLNHDAMYWYRQDPGQGLRLIYYSQIVNDFQKGDIAEGYSVSREKKESFPLTVTSAQKNPTAFYLCASSRGTGNSGNTIYFGEGSWLTVV.

The CDR3 reads CATSRAPDRDRNYEQYF. As DNA, the CDR3 is TGTGCCACCAGCAGAGCCCCAGACCGGGACAGGAACTACGAGCAGTACTTC. The rearrangement uses TRBV15 and TRBJ2-7; 8 nucleotides agree with TRBD1. V was clipped by 1 base and J by 3 bases; unmatched bases: 11. The CDR3 runs to 17 residues. Germline V CDR1 and CDR2: LNHNV, YYDKDF (reference sequence).

The V gene is TRBV7-9, the J gene TRBJ2-1, with TRBD2 matching 10 bases. The CDR3 extends over 13 amino acids. Germline V gene sequence: CDR1 SEHNR, CDR2 FQNEAQ (reference sequence). With V trimmed by 8 bases and J by 5 bases, 3 bases remained unmatched. The CDR3 region is CASVAGGNNEQFF. The CDR3 nucleotides read TGTGCCAGCGTAGCGGGAGGCAACAATGAGCAGTTCTTC.

V and J are TRBV19 and TRBJ1-5, with a tentative D call TRBD1 (6 bases). V was cut by 5 bases and J by 0 bases, with 11 bases left in between. CDR1 is LNHDA, CDR2 SQIVND, per germline (reference sequence). The CDR3 consists of 15 residues. The CDR3 protein is CASSLRTDSNQPQHF. The DNA of the CDR3 is TGTGCCAGTAGTCTACGGACAGATAGCAATCAGCCCCAGCATTTT.

The V gene is TRBV5-1, the J gene TRBJ2-7; the D gene is possibly TRBD1 (6 bases). Germline V gene data show CDR1 as SGHRS and CDR2 as YFSETQ. V was trimmed by 4 bases and J by 1 base, leaving 12 bases between them. CDR3 length: 14 amino acids. CDR3 bases: TGCGCCAGCAGCCCCTGGACAGTATCCTACGAGCAGTACTTC. Protein sequence: CASSPWTVSYEQYF.

This clone was detected once. One junction end does not reproduce the germline sequence, and a read error may be involved. The V and J genes are TRBV7-9 and TRBJ2-7; TRBD2 matches at 7 bases. The CDR3 contains 14 residues. CDR1 is SEHNR and CDR2 is FQNEAQ in the germline V gene (reference sequence). The CDR3 loop is CSSSSPLAAYEQYF. In DNA, the CDR3 is TGTTCCAGCAGCAGCCCGCTAGCGGCCTACGAGCAGTACTTC.